What follows are 32 T cell receptor beta chains derived from one specimen sequenced in a study of patients and donors after allogeneic stem cell transplantation. MiXCR, applied by TCRdb to the RT-PCR reads, yields one record per CDR3 protein. The sample consists of 200,000 to 250,000 distinct CDR3 sequences, 14% of them appearing once. Sequencing used blood, either unsorted or a sorted T cell fraction (not recorded which). The receptors here all came from a human donor who was either an allogeneic HSCT recipient or a stem cell or donor lymphocyte infusion donor (not recorded which). It is not recorded whose cells these are; they may come from a transplant donor.

In its sample, this clonotype was seen a few times. Its ends do not fully match the called genes, so a read error is possible. The chain links TRBV20-1 to TRBJ1-5; a possible D gene is TRBD1 (5 bases). The CDR3 has 15 amino acids. Per the germline V gene, CDR1 is DFQATT and CDR2 is SNEGSKA (reference sequence). The CDR3 reads CSARGDGTYNQPQHF. The CDR3 bases are TGCAGTGCCAGAGGGGACGGAACTTACAATCAGCCCCAGCATTTT.

Written as DNA, the CDR3 is TGTGCTAGTGGGACAGGGGGCCCCAATTCACCCCTCCACTTT. Encoded protein: CASGTGGPNSPLHF. The chain joins TRBV12-5 to TRBJ1-6; TRBD1 agrees at 10 bases. The ends lost 6 bases at V and 7 bases at J; junction bases unmatched: 3. The CDR3 contains 14 residues. Per germline, CDR1 LGHNT and CDR2 FRNRAP. Combining the CDR3 with reference TRBV12-5 and TRBJ1-6 gives the whole variable domain DARVTQTPRHKVTEMGQEVTMRCQPILGHNTVFWYRQTMMQGLELLAYFRNRAPLDDSGMPKDRFSAEMPDATLATLKIQPSEPRDSAVYFCASGTGGPNSPLHFGNGTRLTVT.

The V gene is TRBV7-3, the J gene TRBJ1-2; 8 bases fit TRBD1. The CDR3 extends over 17 amino acids. V shed 6 bases and J 7 bases; nucleotides not matched to a gene: 19. Germline CDR1 reads SGHTA; CDR2 reads FQGTGA. Here the CDR3 reads CASSPPPLVQGASGYTF. DNA for the CDR3: TGTGCCAGCAGTCCACCTCCTCTAGTCCAGGGGGCGAGTGGCTACACCTTC.

The rearrangement uses TRBV12-3 or TRBV12-4 and TRBJ1-5; D remains ambiguous. V was clipped by 3 bases and J by 5 bases, with 14 bases between them. CDR3 length: 15 residues. CDR3 sequence reads: CASSLSQRDDQPQHF. The CDR3 nucleotides read TGTGCCAGCAGTTTGTCACAGCGAGACGATCAGCCCCAGCATTTT.

The rearrangement joins TRBV7-3 to TRBJ2-5; D gene uncertain. Germline CDR1 reads SGHTA; CDR2 reads FQGTGA. This CDR3 spans 12 amino acids. V lost 3 bases and J lost 9, with 11 bases in between. CDR3 DNA: TGTGCCAGCAGCTTGAATCCCCAATCCCAGTACTTC. Encoded protein: CASSLNPQSQYF.

This clonotype was observed at least ten times. In DNA, the CDR3 is TGTGCCAGCAGTTACCGACTAGCGAGCACAGATACGCAGTATTTT. Translation gives CASSYRLASTDTQYF. V gene TRBV6-5 combines with J gene TRBJ2-3, with 8 nucleotides matching TRBD2. The trim removed 2 bases at V and 0 bases at J, leaving 1 base unmatched. The CDR3 has 15 amino acids. Germline CDR1 MNHEY, CDR2 SVGAGI.

Many counts were recorded for this clonotype. The gene calls are TRBV28 and TRBJ1-2; no clear D. Germline V gene sequence: CDR1 MDHEN, CDR2 SYDVKM. CDR3 length: 13 residues. Trimming cost V 10 bases and J 2 bases, with 14 bases left between them. CDR3 sequence: CAITDGQNYGYTF. The DNA of the CDR3 is TGTGCCATTACGGATGGGCAGAACTATGGCTACACCTTC.

This clonotype was detected many times. V and J are TRBV6-5 and TRBJ2-2; the D gene is possibly TRBD2 (5 bases). V was shortened by 0 bases and J by 2 bases, with 16 bases between the two germline ends. There are 18 residues in the CDR3. CDR1 and CDR2 (germline): MNHEY, SVGAGI. CDR3 sequence (DNA): TGTGCCAGCAGTTACTCAGAGGGTGGATGGCTTAACACCGGGGAGCTGTTTTTT. Protein product: CASSYSEGGWLNTGELFF.

The chain links TRBV12-3 or TRBV12-4 to TRBJ2-5, with 8 bases lining up with TRBD2. CDR3 size: 13 residues. Trimming cost V 8 bases and J 5 bases; bases outside gene matches: 7. The CDR3: CASVRAGGETQYF. The CDR3 DNA reads as TGTGCCAGCGTGAGGGCGGGGGGTGAGACCCAGTACTTC.

This clonotype has ten or more counts. The rearrangement links TRBV7-9 to TRBJ2-5; 8 bases agree with TRBD1. CDR1 and CDR2 (germline): SEHNR, FQNEAQ (reference sequence). Trimming took 5 bases from V and 2 from J; bases not matched to a gene: 13. This CDR3 is built from 17 residues. The CDR3 sequence is CASSLGNIGQGQETQYF. In DNA form, the CDR3 reads TGTGCCAGCAGCCTAGGGAACATAGGACAGGGTCAAGAGACCCAGTACTTC.

Only a few counts were recorded for this clonotype. The V and J genes are TRBV14 and TRBJ2-6; D remains unclear. Trimming took 2 bases from V and 0 from J, leaving 8 bases between them. Germline loops: CDR1 SGHDN, CDR2 FVKESK. This CDR3 has 16 residues. The CDR3 reads CASSQFMGSGANVLTF. The CDR3 nucleotides read TGTGCCAGCAGCCAATTTATGGGCTCTGGGGCCAACGTCCTGACTTTC.

The chain couples TRBV20-1 to TRBJ1-1, with 7 bases matching TRBD1. CDR3 size: 17 residues. V lost 0 bases, J lost 1 base, and 11 bases stayed unmatched. In germline, CDR1 is DFQATT, CDR2 SNEGSKA (reference sequence). As DNA, the CDR3 is TGCAGTGCTAGAGATCTTCGGGACAGCCACTCGAACACTGAAGCTTTCTTT. Translated: CSARDLRDSHSNTEAFF.

The genes are TRBV10-3 and TRBJ2-3; 9 positions match TRBD2. In germline, CDR1 is ENHRY, CDR2 SYGVKD. Trimming removed 0 bases from V and 0 bases from J; junction bases left unmatched: 13. The CDR3 consists of 20 residues. CDR3 residues: CAISESASGATASSTDTQYF. The DNA for the CDR3 is TGTGCCATCAGTGAGTCGGCTAGCGGGGCGACAGCCTCTAGCACAGATACGCAGTATTTT.

The V and J genes are TRBV10-3 and TRBJ1-2, with TRBD1 identical over 9 bases. CDR1 ENHRY and CDR2 SYGVKD come from the germline V gene. The junction had 4 bases not matched to a gene; V was cut back by 0 bases and J by 5 bases. This CDR3 has 15 amino acids. In DNA form, the CDR3 reads TGTGCCATCAGTGAGTCGATGGGGACAGGGTATGGCTACACCTTC. It codes for CAISESMGTGYGYTF.

The chain employs TRBV6-2 or TRBV6-3 and TRBJ2-1; TRBD2 matches at 12 bases. V lost 6 bases and J lost 10; bases outside the gene matches: 13. CDR1 and CDR2 (germline): MNHEY, SVGEGT. CDR3 size: 16 residues. The CDR3, as DNA: TGTGCCAGCAGCCCTCCTAGCGGGGGGGAGTTCCGAGAGCAGTTCTTC. This translates into CASSPPSGGEFREQFF.

This clonotype was counted between two and nine times. This CDR3 is CASSYSRAGLDLYEQYF. CDR3 sequence (DNA): TGTGCCAGCAGTTACTCGAGGGCGGGACTAGACCTATACGAGCAGTACTTC. This sequence joins TRBV6-5 and TRBJ2-7; the match to TRBD2 covers 8 bases. In germline, CDR1 is MNHEY, CDR2 SVGAGI. Trimming at V came to 0 bases and at J to 4 bases, leaving 11 bases not matched to a gene. This CDR3 is 17 amino acids long.

This clonotype was seen only a few times. The rearrangement joins TRBV5-6 to TRBJ1-1; D might be TRBD1 (5 bases). The V end was cut by 1 base, the J end by 5 bases, with 15 bases between. Germline CDR1 SGHDT, CDR2 YYEEEE. The CDR3 spans 15 residues. In nucleotides, the CDR3 is TGTGCCAGCAGCTTGATAACCGCGGAGGGGACTGAAGCTTTCTTT. Translating gives CASSLITAEGTEAFF.

In this sample, this clonotype turned up a few times. The J gene is TRBJ1-2, the V gene TRBV4-2; 12 nucleotides align to TRBD1. V shed 1 base and J 1 base; nucleotides not matched to a gene: 10. Germline V gives CDR1 LGHNA, CDR2 YNFKEQ. CDR3 length equals 19 residues. The CDR3 protein is CASSQGLGGQGALNYGYTF. CDR3 DNA: TGTGCCAGCAGCCAAGGGCTAGGGGGACAGGGGGCCCTTAACTATGGCTACACCTTC.

The chain joins TRBV6-1 to TRBJ1-5, with D maybe TRBD1 (6 bases). Trimming took off 6 bases at V and 2 bases at J, with 14 bases between the two ends. CDR3 length: 15 residues. CDR1 is MNHNS and CDR2 is SASEGT in the germline V gene. The CDR3 bases are TGTGCCAGCAGGTCAGGGGAGAGGGGCAATCAGCCCCAGCATTTT. Translating it yields CASRSGERGNQPQHF.

This clonotype was recorded many times. The chain has TRBV19 and TRBJ1-5, with a weak D call TRBD1 (5 bases). Germline assignment: CDR1 LNHDA and CDR2 SQIVND (reference sequence). The V gene lost 8 bases and the J gene lost 3 bases, with 20 bases spanning the gap. This CDR3 spans 16 amino acids. The CDR3 coding sequence is TGTGCCAGTTTGCGGGGGGGGTTTATGGACAATCAGCCCCAGCATTTT. Translating gives CASLRGGFMDNQPQHF.

The chain joins TRBV12-3 or TRBV12-4 to TRBJ1-3; 8 bases match TRBD1. This CDR3 spans 15 amino acids. With 1 base clipped from V and 7 bases from J, the junction kept 6 bases outside the gene matches. CDR3 sequence reads: CASSLDRQGWNTIYF. CDR3 DNA: TGTGCCAGCAGTTTAGATCGACAGGGGTGGAACACCATATATTTT.

The gene calls are TRBV11-2 and TRBJ1-2; tentative D call: TRBD1 (5 bases). The ends were cut back, 5 bases at V and 4 bases at J, with 17 bases in the middle. This CDR3 contains 15 residues. The germline gives CDR1 SGHAT, CDR2 FQNNGV. The CDR3 nucleotides are TGTGCCAGCAGCCCCCGTCTGCAGGGTGGCTATGGCTACACCTTC. As protein: CASSPRLQGGYGYTF.

The chain couples TRBV7-2 to TRBJ2-7; 9 bases agree with TRBD1. This CDR3 region has 14 residues. The germline V gene encodes CDR1 SGHTA and CDR2 FQGNSA. The V and J ends lost 4 bases and 2 bases, in that order; junction bases with no gene match: 3. The CDR3 DNA follows: TGTGCCAGCAGCTCCGGGACAGGGCCCTACGAGCAGTACTTC. This gives the protein CASSSGTGPYEQYF. The full variable domain, its missing parts supplied by reference TRBV7-2 and TRBJ2-7, is GAGVSQSPSNKVTEKGKDVELRCDPISGHTALYWYRQSLGQGLEFLIYFQGNSAPDKSGLPSDRFSAERTGGSVSTLTIQRTQQEDSAVYLCASSSGTGPYEQYFGPGTRLTVT.

The genes are TRBV7-9 and TRBJ2-7; 8 positions match TRBD1. Germline values: CDR1 SEHNR, CDR2 FQNEAQ (reference sequence). With 5 bases clipped from V and 6 bases from J, the junction kept 12 bases outside the gene matches. The length of the CDR3 is 15 residues. DNA of the CDR3: TGTGCCAGCAGCCCAGGGTGGTCAGGGGGCCCCGAGCAGTACTTC. It specifies CASSPGWSGGPEQYF.

The V and J genes are TRBV20-1 and TRBJ2-2; D uncertain. CDR3 length: 13 amino acids. Germline lookup yields CDR1 DFQATT and CDR2 SNEGSKA (reference sequence). The V and J ends lost 1 base and 3 bases respectively, with 6 bases between them. The CDR3 DNA follows: TGCAGTGCTAGAGTTGATCACACCGGGGAGCTGTTTTTT. The encoded protein is CSARVDHTGELFF.

This clonotype occurred a few times. The rearrangement joins TRBV11-3 to TRBJ2-2; D is unclear. The germline V gene has CDR1 SGHNT and CDR2 YENEEA. The CDR3 is made up of 15 amino acids. With 0 bases removed from V and 7 bases from J, the gap between germline ends came to 12 bases. The CDR3, as DNA: TGTGCCAGCAGCTTAGACAGCAACATGCACGGGGAGCTGTTTTTT. It yields the protein CASSLDSNMHGELFF.

This clonotype was observed at least ten times. This chain uses TRBV19 with TRBJ2-1; unclear D gene. The germline V and J ends were trimmed by 1 base and 4 bases, with 8 bases remaining between them. This CDR3 is built from 14 residues. The germline CDR1 and CDR2 sequences are LNHDA and SQIVND (reference sequence). CDR3 nucleotide sequence: TGTGCCAGTAGTATAGTTACAGCGTACAATGAGCAGTTCTTC. This codes for CASSIVTAYNEQFF.

This clonotype was found a few times. The V call is TRBV6-4, the J call TRBJ2-7; 11 bases map to TRBD1. Trimming at V came to 7 bases and at J to 4 bases, leaving 6 bases not matched to a gene. Germline assignment: CDR1 MRHNA and CDR2 SNTAGT. This CDR3 has 14 amino acids. For the CDR3, the DNA is TGTGCCAGCATGACGGACAGGGGGCGATACGAGCAGTACTTC. Amino acid sequence: CASMTDRGRYEQYF.

The chain carries TRBV6-2 or TRBV6-3 and TRBJ2-3; D ambiguous. V shed 5 bases and J shed 0 bases, with 12 bases lying between them. CDR1 and CDR2 from the germline V gene are MNHEY and SVGEGT. The length of the CDR3 is 15 residues. Here the CDR3 reads CASSSPARSTDTQYF. CDR3 nucleotide sequence: TGTGCCAGCAGTAGTCCCGCCCGTAGCACAGATACGCAGTATTTT.

The genes are TRBV20-1 and TRBJ1-2; 9 bases map to TRBD1. The germline CDR1 and CDR2 sequences are DFQATT and SNEGSKA (reference sequence). This CDR3 region has 15 residues. The V gene end was trimmed by 5 bases and the J gene end by 2 bases; junction bases not matched to a gene: 9. The CDR3 region has the DNA TGCAGTGCTTCGGACAGGGGCCCTCTCAACTATGGCTACACCTTC. Residues: CSASDRGPLNYGYTF.

This clonotype was seen a handful of times. The chain employs TRBV27 and TRBJ1-2; D not certain. The CDR3 has 15 amino acids. Between the trimmed V and J ends, which lost 5 bases and 0 bases, there was a span of 13 bases. CDR1 and CDR2 from the germline V gene are MNHEY and SMNVEV (reference sequence). CDR3 sequence reads: CASSTYRAPNYGYTF. CDR3 DNA sequence: TGTGCCAGCAGTACCTACAGAGCTCCTAACTATGGCTACACCTTC.

This clonotype was observed a handful of times. The chain couples TRBV20-1 to TRBJ2-1, with D possibly TRBD1 on 8 matching bases. Germline-derived CDR1 and CDR2 are DFQATT and SNEGSKA (reference sequence). CDR3 size: 13 residues. Trimming shortened V by 3 bases and J by 10 bases, and 16 bases separated the two germline ends. CDR3 region: CSASATQGGEQFF. DNA of the CDR3: TGCAGTGCTAGCGCGACACAGGGGGGGGAGCAGTTCTTC.